This TCR beta chain was obtained from a study of blood T cell repertoires in COVID-19 (dated by TCRdb to about 2020). Regarding the research as a whole: Samples covering the acute and convalescent phases of COVID-19 were provided by collaborators in the United States, Italy and Spain. The material from the prospective study consisted of cDNA or gDNA derived from T cells, B-cell-depleted T cells, or PBMCs. Subjects who had been exposed to COVID-19, were actively infected with it, or had recovered from it provided the deeply sampled blood TCRbeta repertoires that made up the dataset. A freely available public database, intended as a resource for researchers studying the immune response to SARS-CoV-2, is where the repertoires were released. Samples came from the ongoing ImmuneRACE study (first 160 participants) plus 1,254 subjects from 6 global collaborators. Sample metadata almost always included a de-identified subject ID, COVID-19 status, age in years and sex. Where HLA class I and class II types were available, the types were taken from metadata supplied by the sample provider, not from assay-based typing.

TCRbeta CDR3 regions were amplified from genomic DNA using the immunoSEQ Assay, a bias-controlled multiplex PCR. The paper's data handling went like this. The number of nucleated cells in each sample was estimated by amplification of reference gene primers within the assay. Sequence reads were collapsed and filtered to measure the absolute abundance of every unique TCRbeta CDR3 rearrangement. For each sample, productive Simpson clonality was calculated as the square root of Simpson's diversity index over productive rearrangements. TCRdb took over this immuneACCESS table, retaining in-frame rearrangements with V and J assigned. Such tables are incomplete; in checked studies, under half of the missing clones stem from an unresolved V gene, and the remainder is unexplained. V, J and clone size are those of that table, while D and trimming were read from the DNA. The sample includes 250,000 or so clones, with 70% to 90% observed a single time. The top ten clones comprise 1.5% to 2% of the sample.

Reading from cysteine to phenylalanine, the CDR3 counts 14 amino acids. Only CDR3 DNA remains: 42 bases, in frame from the first base. The V and J ends are trimmed by 7 bases and 0 bases, leaving 10 bases between them. From a lookup of the germline V gene, CDR1 and CDR2 are MNHEY and SVGAGI. What the authors observed across the whole study: The amount of clinical and demographic metadata varied by source and participant and was provided uncurated.

Whole blood was collected in K2EDTA tubes by collaborating institutions according to the institutions' own protocols. For TCRbeta analysis, collaborators shipped samples as frozen whole blood, isolated PBMCs, or DNA extracted from either of those sample types. Points on this clone: The antigen it binds to is not known. No base-level quality is on record; no much larger clone is a single base apart.

This clonotype originated in a man aged 25 to 45 with active or convalescent COVID-19. Rearrangement joined TRBV6-5 to TRBJ1-3; the D gene cannot be resolved reliably. The material sequenced was peripheral blood. The CDR3 protein is CASKEASSGNTIYF. The base sequence is TGTGCCAGCAAGGAGGCAAGCTCTGGAAACACCATATATTTT.